This T cell receptor beta chain is drawn from a study of blood T cell repertoires in COVID-19. Study context: Sample material is recorded as cDNA or gDNA derived from T cells, B-cell-depleted T cells, or PBMCs.

Per the original methods: Nucleated cell number was recorded as an estimate derived from reference gene primer amplification. Libraries were prepared by immunoSEQ multiplex PCR; TCRdb keeps only in-frame clonotypes and omits some of them. V, J and clone size were drawn from that table, and D and trimming were deduced from the DNA. Of approximately 240,000 clones listed, roughly 84% were seen once; the top ten hold 2% to 2.5%. This CDR3 is built from 16 residues. Trimming took 0 bases from V and 4 from J; bases not matched to a gene: 7. Per the germline V gene, CDR1 is SGHDT and CDR2 is YYEEEE. V and J are TRBV5-6 and TRBJ2-7, with 10 bases matching TRBD1. The receptor was derived from a woman aged 35 to 49 who had recovered from COVID-19. The sequenced material came from peripheral blood. The DNA of the CDR3 is TGTGCCAGCAGCTTGGGCGAGGGACAGGGGTGGTACGAGCAGTACTTC. Its translation: CASSLGEGQGWYEQYF.